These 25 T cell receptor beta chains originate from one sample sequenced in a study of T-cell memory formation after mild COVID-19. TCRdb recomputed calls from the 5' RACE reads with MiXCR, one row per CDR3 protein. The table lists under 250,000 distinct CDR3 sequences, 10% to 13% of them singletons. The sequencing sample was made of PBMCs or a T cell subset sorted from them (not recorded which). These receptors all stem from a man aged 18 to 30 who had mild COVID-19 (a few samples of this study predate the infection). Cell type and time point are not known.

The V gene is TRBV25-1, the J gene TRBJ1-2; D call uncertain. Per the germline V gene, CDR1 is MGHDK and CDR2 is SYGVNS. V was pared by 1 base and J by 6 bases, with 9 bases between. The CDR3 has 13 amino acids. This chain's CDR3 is CASSEWVGNGYTF. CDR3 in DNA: TGTGCCAGCAGTGAATGGGTAGGGAATGGCTACACCTTC.

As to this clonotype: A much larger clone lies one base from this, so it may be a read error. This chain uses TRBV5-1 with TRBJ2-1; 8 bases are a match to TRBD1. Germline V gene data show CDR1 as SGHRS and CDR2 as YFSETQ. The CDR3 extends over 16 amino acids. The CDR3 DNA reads TGCGCCAGCAGCGGTACGACAGGGGCCGTATACAAGGAGCAGTTCTTC. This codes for CASSGTTGAVYKEQFF. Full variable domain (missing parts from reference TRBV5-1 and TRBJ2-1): KAGVTQTPRYLIKTRGQQVTLSCSPISGHRSVSWYQQTPGQGLQFLFEYFSETQRNKGNFPGRFSGRQFSNSRSEMNVSTLELGDSALYLCASSGTTGAVYKEQFFGPGTRLTVL.

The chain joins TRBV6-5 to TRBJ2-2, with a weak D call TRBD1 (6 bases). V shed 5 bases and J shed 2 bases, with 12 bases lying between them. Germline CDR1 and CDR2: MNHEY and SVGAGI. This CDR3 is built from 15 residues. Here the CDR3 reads CASSQGQSNTGELFF. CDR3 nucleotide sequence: TGTGCCAGCAGTCAAGGACAGTCCAACACCGGGGAGCTGTTTTTT.

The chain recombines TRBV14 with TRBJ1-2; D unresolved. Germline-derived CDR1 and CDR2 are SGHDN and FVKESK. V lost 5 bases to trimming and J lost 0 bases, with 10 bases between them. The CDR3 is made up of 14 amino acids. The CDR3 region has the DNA TGTGCCAGCAGCGACGCGACGGCTAACTATGGCTACACCTTC. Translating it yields CASSDATANYGYTF.

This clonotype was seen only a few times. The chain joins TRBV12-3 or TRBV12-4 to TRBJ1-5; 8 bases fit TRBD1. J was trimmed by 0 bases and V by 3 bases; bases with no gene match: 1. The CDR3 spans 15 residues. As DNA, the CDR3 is TGTGCCAGCAGTTTCAGGGGGCGTAGCAATCAGCCCCAGCATTTT. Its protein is CASSFRGRSNQPQHF.

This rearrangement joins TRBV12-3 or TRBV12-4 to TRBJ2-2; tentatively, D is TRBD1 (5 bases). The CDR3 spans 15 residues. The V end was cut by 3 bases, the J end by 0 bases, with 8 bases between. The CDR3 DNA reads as TGTGCCAGCAGTTTCCAGGGAACGAACACCGGGGAGCTGTTTTTT. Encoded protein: CASSFQGTNTGELFF.

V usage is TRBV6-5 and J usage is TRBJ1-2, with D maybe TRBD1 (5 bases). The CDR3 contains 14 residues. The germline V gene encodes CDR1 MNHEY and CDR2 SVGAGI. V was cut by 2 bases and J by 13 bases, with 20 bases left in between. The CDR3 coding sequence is TGTGCCAGCAGTTACACGTCCGGGACGGGAGTTGGCACCTTC. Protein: CASSYTSGTGVGTF.

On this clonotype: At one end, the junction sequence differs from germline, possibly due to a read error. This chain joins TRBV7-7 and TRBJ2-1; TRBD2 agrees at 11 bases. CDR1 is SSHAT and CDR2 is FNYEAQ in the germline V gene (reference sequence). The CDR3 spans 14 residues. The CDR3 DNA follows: TGTGCTAGCAGCTTAGCGGGGGGGCTGGATGAGCAGTTCTTC. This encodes CASSLAGGLDEQFF. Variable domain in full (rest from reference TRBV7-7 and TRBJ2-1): GAGVSQSPRYKVTKRGQDVTLRCDPISSHATLYWYQQALGQGPEFLTYFNYEAQPDKSGLPSDRFSAERPEGSISTLTIQRTEQRDSAMYRCASSLAGGLDEQFFGPGTRLTVL.

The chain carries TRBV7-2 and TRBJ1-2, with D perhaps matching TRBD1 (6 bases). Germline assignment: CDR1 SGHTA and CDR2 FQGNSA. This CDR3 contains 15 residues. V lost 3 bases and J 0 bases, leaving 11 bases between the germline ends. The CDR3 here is CASSFLGTPNYGYTF. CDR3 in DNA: TGTGCCAGCAGCTTCCTTGGGACACCTAACTATGGCTACACCTTC.

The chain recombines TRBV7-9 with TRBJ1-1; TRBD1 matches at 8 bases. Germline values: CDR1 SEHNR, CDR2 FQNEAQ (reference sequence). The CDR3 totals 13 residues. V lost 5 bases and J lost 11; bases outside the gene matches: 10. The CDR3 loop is CASSPTGGRQAFF. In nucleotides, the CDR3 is TGTGCCAGCAGCCCCACAGGGGGGAGACAGGCTTTCTTT.

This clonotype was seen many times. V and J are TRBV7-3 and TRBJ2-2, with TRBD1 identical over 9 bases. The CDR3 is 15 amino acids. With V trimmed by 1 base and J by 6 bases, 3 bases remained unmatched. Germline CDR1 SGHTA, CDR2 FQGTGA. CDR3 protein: CASSLSRDRAGELFF. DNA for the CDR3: TGTGCCAGCAGCTTAAGCCGGGACAGGGCCGGGGAGCTGTTTTTT.

CDR3 sequence reads: CASRTGPGESNYGYTF. DNA for the CDR3: TGTGCCAGCAGGACGGGACCCGGGGAGAGTAACTATGGCTACACCTTC. The chain couples TRBV12-3 or TRBV12-4 to TRBJ1-2, with D possibly being TRBD1 (5 bases). V lost 6 bases and J 1 base, leaving 18 bases between the germline ends. The CDR3 has 16 residues.

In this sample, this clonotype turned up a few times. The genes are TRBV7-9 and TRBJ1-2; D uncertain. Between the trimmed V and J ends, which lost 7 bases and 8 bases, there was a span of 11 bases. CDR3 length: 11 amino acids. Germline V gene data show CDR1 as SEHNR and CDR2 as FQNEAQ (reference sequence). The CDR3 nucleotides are TGTGCCAGCACCCCCGGGGAGGGCTACACCTTC. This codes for CASTPGEGYTF.

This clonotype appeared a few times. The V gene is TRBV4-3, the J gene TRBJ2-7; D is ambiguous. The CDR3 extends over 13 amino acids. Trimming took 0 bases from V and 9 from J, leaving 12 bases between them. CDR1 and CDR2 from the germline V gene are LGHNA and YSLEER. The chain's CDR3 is CASSQEDRTGQYF. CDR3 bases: TGCGCCAGCAGCCAAGAGGACCGCACGGGGCAGTACTTC.

In nucleotides, the CDR3 is TGTGCCAGCTCAATGGCAGGGCTTCAGCGCGAGCAGTACTTC. This encodes CASSMAGLQREQYF. The gene calls are TRBV18 and TRBJ2-7, with D tentatively TRBD1 (5 bases). This CDR3 region has 14 residues. Trimming took 5 bases from V and 6 from J, leaving 17 bases between them. CDR1 is KGHSH, CDR2 LQKENI, per germline.

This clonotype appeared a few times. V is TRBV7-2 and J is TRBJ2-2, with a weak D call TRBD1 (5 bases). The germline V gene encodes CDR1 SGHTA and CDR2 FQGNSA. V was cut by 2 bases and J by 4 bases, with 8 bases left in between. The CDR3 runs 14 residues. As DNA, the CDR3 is TGTGCCAGCAGCTTACAGGGTATCACCGGGGAGCTGTTTTTT. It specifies CASSLQGITGELFF. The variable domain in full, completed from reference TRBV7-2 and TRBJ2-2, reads GAGVSQSPSNKVTEKGKDVELRCDPISGHTALYWYRQSLGQGLEFLIYFQGNSAPDKSGLPSDRFSAERTGGSVSTLTIQRTQQEDSAVYLCASSLQGITGELFFGEGSRLTVL.

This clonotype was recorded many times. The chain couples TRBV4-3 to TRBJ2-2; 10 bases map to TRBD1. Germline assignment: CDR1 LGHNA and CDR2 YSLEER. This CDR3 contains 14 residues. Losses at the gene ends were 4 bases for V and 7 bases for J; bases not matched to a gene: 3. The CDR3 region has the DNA TGCGCCAGCAGCCCGGACAGGGGGAGCGGGGAGCTGTTTTTT. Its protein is CASSPDRGSGELFF.

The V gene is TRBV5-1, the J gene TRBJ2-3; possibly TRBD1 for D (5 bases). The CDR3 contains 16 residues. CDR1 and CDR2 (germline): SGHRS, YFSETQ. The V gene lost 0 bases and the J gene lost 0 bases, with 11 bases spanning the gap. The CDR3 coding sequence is TGCGCCAGCAGCTTGGTCATGGGGCCCAGCACAGATACGCAGTATTTT. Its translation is CASSLVMGPSTDTQYF.

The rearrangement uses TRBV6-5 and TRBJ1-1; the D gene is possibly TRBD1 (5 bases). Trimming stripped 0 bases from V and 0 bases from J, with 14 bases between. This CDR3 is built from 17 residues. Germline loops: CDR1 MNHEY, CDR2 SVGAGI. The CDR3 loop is CASSYSYGTAMNTEAFF. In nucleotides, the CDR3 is TGTGCCAGCAGTTACTCGTACGGGACGGCTATGAACACTGAAGCTTTCTTT.

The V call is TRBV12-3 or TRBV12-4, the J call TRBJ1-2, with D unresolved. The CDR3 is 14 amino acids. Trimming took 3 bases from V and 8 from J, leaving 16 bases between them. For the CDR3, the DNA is TGTGCCAGCAGTTTGTCAGTTCTTAGACGGGGCTACACCTTC. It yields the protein CASSLSVLRRGYTF.

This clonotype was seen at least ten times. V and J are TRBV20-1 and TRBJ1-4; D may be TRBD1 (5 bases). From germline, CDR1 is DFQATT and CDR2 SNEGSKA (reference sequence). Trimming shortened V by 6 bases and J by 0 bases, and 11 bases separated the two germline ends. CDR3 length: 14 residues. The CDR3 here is CSAGTPATNEKLFF. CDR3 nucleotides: TGCAGTGCGGGGACGCCCGCAACTAATGAAAAACTGTTTTTT.

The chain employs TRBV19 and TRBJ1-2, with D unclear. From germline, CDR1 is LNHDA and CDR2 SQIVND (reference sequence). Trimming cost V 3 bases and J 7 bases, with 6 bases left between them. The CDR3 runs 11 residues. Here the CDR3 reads CASSMRVGYTF. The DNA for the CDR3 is TGTGCCAGTAGTATGCGGGTTGGCTACACCTTC.

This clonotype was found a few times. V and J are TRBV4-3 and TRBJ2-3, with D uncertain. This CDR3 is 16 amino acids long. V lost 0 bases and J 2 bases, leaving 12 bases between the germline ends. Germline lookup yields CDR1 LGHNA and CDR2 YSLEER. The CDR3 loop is CASSQDPGGNTDTQYF. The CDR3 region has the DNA TGCGCCAGCAGCCAAGATCCAGGTGGTAACACAGATACGCAGTATTTT.

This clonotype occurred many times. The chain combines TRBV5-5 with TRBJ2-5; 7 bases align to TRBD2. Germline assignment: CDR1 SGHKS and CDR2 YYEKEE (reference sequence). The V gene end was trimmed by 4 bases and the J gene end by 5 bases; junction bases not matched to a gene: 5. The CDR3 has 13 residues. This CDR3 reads CASSAGVRETQYF. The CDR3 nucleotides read TGTGCCAGCAGCGCGGGAGTCAGGGAGACCCAGTACTTC.

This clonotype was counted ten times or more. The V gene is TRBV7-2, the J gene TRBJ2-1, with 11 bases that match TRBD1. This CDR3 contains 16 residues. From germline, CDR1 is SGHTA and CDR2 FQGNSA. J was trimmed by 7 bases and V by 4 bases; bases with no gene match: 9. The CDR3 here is CASSSYPGQGGNEQFF. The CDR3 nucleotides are TGTGCCAGCAGCTCTTACCCGGGACAGGGGGGGAATGAGCAGTTCTTC. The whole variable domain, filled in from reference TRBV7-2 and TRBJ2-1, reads GAGVSQSPSNKVTEKGKDVELRCDPISGHTALYWYRQSLGQGLEFLIYFQGNSAPDKSGLPSDRFSAERTGGSVSTLTIQRTQQEDSAVYLCASSSYPGQGGNEQFFGPGTRLTVL.